The sequence of this TCR beta chain was determined in a study of blood T cell repertoires in COVID-19. Germline values: CDR1 SGHRS, CDR2 YFSETQ. This CDR3 comprises 14 residues. Trimming cost V 0 bases and J 2 bases, with 6 bases left between them. Clones were read by immunoSEQ multiplex PCR, and TCRdb kept only the in-frame ones, dropping some. Of around 130,000 clones listed, approximately 84% are singletons. The chain combines TRBV5-1 with TRBJ2-1; D remains ambiguous. This receptor was taken from a woman of 80 years or more with acute or convalescent COVID-19. Specimen: peripheral blood. CDR3 sequence (DNA): TGCGCCAGCAGCTTGGGAGCGACCTACAATGAGCAGTTCTTC. It encodes CASSLGATYNEQFF.